This T cell receptor beta chain was identified during a study of blood T cells in healthy people across ages. General study points: Among T cells, TCR beta diversity per million cells dropped roughly linearly as age rose.

Each sample had at least 6 million PBMCs isolated. The CDR3 has 15 residues. Deletions cut 5 bases from V and 1 base from J, with 14 bases between. The V gene's germline CDR1 is SEHNR and CDR2 FQNEAQ (reference sequence). A sample-barcoded 5' primer and a J-beta primer mix were used in a second PCR of about 7 to 12 cycles. TCRdb itself ran the 5' RACE reads through MiXCR, one entry per CDR3 protein. The sample has hundreds of thousands of distinct CDR3 sequences, around 52% seen once; the top ten hold roughly 14%. In its sample, this clonotype was seen many times. As yet, its antigen is unknown. The chain links TRBV7-9 to TRBJ2-5; D may be TRBD1 (6 bases). The receptor was derived from a woman aged 80 or older in good health. The sequenced material came from blood. As DNA, the CDR3 is TGTGCCAGCAGCAAATTGTGGACAGCCCAAGAGACCCAGTACTTC. Translated: CASSKLWTAQETQYF.